These 7 T cell receptor beta chains were all obtained from the same sample, sequenced in a study of T cell changes during pregnancy in multiple sclerosis. Assay: immunoSEQ multiplex PCR; the TCRdb copy retains only in-frame clones and omits some. The sample lists around 71,000 clones, around 94% occurring once. The sequenced sample was peripheral blood, obtained in the third trimester of pregnancy. These receptors originate from a female donor with multiple sclerosis, enrolled in a pregnancy study.

The V call is TRBV18, the J call TRBJ2-1; TRBD2 matches at 11 bases. V lost 3 bases to trimming and J lost 4 bases; unmatched junction nucleotides: 2. The CDR3 spans 15 residues. Germline CDR1 reads KGHSH; CDR2 reads LQKENI. CDR3 amino acids: CASSPLAGGYNEQFF. CDR3 coding DNA: TGTGCCAGCTCACCCCTAGCGGGAGGTTACAATGAGCAGTTCTTC.

The rearrangement uses TRBV4-1 and TRBJ2-3; 8 bases map to TRBD2. This CDR3 is 18 amino acids long. V gave up 4 bases and J gave up 4 bases; unmatched junction bases: 16. Germline loops: CDR1 MGHRA, CDR2 YSYEKL. CDR3 bases: TGCGCCAGCAGCCCCCCTTCCGGAACGGGAGGGCCGTCAGATACGCAGTATTTT. Translated: CASSPPSGTGGPSDTQYF.

The V and J genes are TRBV6-1 and TRBJ1-1, with D possibly TRBD1 on 6 matching bases. This CDR3 contains 14 residues. V lost 4 bases and J 1 base, leaving 10 bases between the germline ends. Germline loops: CDR1 MNHNS, CDR2 SASEGT. The CDR3 protein is CASSVYRANTEAFF. The CDR3 DNA follows: TGTGCCAGCAGTGTATACAGGGCGAACACTGAAGCTTTCTTT.

This sequence joins TRBV5-4 and TRBJ1-5; TRBD1 matches at 10 bases. Trimming removed 0 bases from V and 1 base from J; junction bases left unmatched: 4. The CDR3 is 17 amino acids. CDR1 is SGHNT, CDR2 YYREEE, per germline (reference sequence). This CDR3 reads CASSLGQGAYSNQPQHF. As DNA, the CDR3 is TGTGCCAGCAGCTTGGGACAGGGGGCATACAGCAATCAGCCCCAGCATTTT.

The rearrangement joins TRBV2 to TRBJ2-2; D ambiguous. The CDR3 runs 17 residues. The V gene's germline CDR1 is SNHLY and CDR2 FYNNEI. Trimming removed 0 bases at V and 0 bases at J, with 11 bases between. The CDR3 DNA is TGTGCCAGCAGTGAAGCCCTAGGCAGCCCGAACACCGGGGAGCTGTTTTTT. Translating gives CASSEALGSPNTGELFF.

V is TRBV5-6 and J is TRBJ1-5; maybe TRBD1 (6 bases). CDR1 SGHDT and CDR2 YYEEEE come from the germline V gene. V was pared by 2 bases and J by 5 bases, with 11 bases between. This CDR3 is built from 14 residues. CDR3 sequence reads: CASSLTGIDQPQHF. CDR3 coding DNA: TGTGCCAGCAGCTTAACAGGGATTGATCAGCCCCAGCATTTT.

The V call is TRBV6-5, the J call TRBJ2-3; 11 bases match TRBD2. J gave up 9 bases and V 6 bases, and 8 bases lay outside the gene matches. Germline V gives CDR1 MNHEY, CDR2 SVGAGI. The CDR3 sequence is 14 residues long. This CDR3 is CASRTSGRTATQYF. In DNA form, the CDR3 reads TGTGCCAGCAGAACTAGCGGGAGAACGGCGACGCAGTATTTT.